This record looks at one T cell receptor beta chain sequence and its context. Its target is unknown. This sample stems from a study of T cell responses to AZD1222 COVID-19 vaccine. The study, taken as a whole, reports: Baseline seropositives among AZD1222 recipients totaled only five to seven.

TCRdb keeps only in-frame clones here, not all; method: immunoSEQ multiplex PCR. The table has more than 80,000 clones, about 94% seen once; the top ten hold approximately 3.1%. V was cut by 6 bases and J by 4 bases, with 16 bases left in between. CDR3 length equals 14 residues. In germline, CDR1 is MDHEN, CDR2 SYDVKM. Researchers grouped second doses given at about 4 or about 12 weeks into one pool. The specimen comprised peripheral blood, sampled 28 days after the second AZD1222 dose. The receptor's source is an adult who received the AZD1222 COVID-19 vaccine. The chain links TRBV28 to TRBJ2-7; D possibly corresponds to TRBD2 (6 bases). CDR3 DNA sequence: TGTGCCAGCAGGGGCCCGGGAGTAAGTTACGAGCAGTACTTC. It codes for CASRGPGVSYEQYF.